The rows below give T cell receptor beta chains drawn from one sample of a study of blood T cell repertoires in COVID-19. Libraries were prepared by immunoSEQ multiplex PCR; TCRdb keeps only in-frame clonotypes and omits some of them. The data contain over 95,000 clones, 85% of them singletons. Sequencing was performed on peripheral blood. These TCRs come from a human donor in a cohort sampled during active COVID-19. CDR3s include the opening cysteine and the closing phenylalanine or tryptophan. D genes are given only for firm matches. Size is omitted from some rows. Given values are once, few, many or a class for expanded clones.

v_call	d_call	clone_size	j_call	cdr3_aa	cdr3_nt
TRBV9	NA	once	TRBJ1-1	CASSVGGGSTEAFF	TGTGCCAGCAGCGTAGGAGGGGGTAGTACTGAAGCTTTCTTT
TRBV7-2	TRBD1	NA	TRBJ1-5	CASSSPGTGNQPQHF	TGTGCCAGCAGCTCACCAGGGACAGGCAATCAGCCCCAGCATTTT
TRBV6-1	NA	NA	TRBJ1-5	CASSELGPGQPQHF	TGTGCCAGCAGTGAATTGGGGCCGGGTCAGCCCCAGCATTTT
TRBV5-1	NA	NA	TRBJ2-3	CASSLVLSLTNTDTQYF	TGCGCCAGCAGCTTGGTCTTAAGCTTGACTAACACAGATACGCAGTATTTT
TRBV27	TRBD2	NA	TRBJ2-7	CASSLVSGGSYEQYF	TGTGCCAGCAGTTTAGTGAGCGGGGGGAGCTACGAGCAGTACTTC
TRBV3-1/TRBV3-2	NA	NA	TRBJ2-2	CASSQGPGGAGELFF	TGTGCCAGCAGCCAAGGCCCAGGAGGGGCCGGGGAGCTGTTTTTT
TRBV6-2/TRBV6-3	NA	few	TRBJ1-2	CASSPPGVSDYGYTF	TGTGCCAGCAGTCCCCCAGGGGTTTCCGACTATGGCTACACCTTC
TRBV7-2	TRBD2	once	TRBJ2-7	CASSLAASGGQGEQYF	TGTGCCAGCAGCTTAGCGGCTAGCGGGGGGCAAGGGGAGCAGTACTTC
TRBV19	NA	NA	TRBJ1-6	CASSIAGFDSPLHF	TGTGCCAGTAGTATAGCCGGGTTTGATTCACCCCTCCACTTT
TRBV29-1	NA	NA	TRBJ1-2	CSVEDRGGDNYGYTF	TGCAGCGTTGAGGATCGCGGGGGGGACAACTATGGCTACACCTTC
TRBV28	NA	once	TRBJ2-7	CASSWIASATYEQYF	TGTGCCAGCAGTTGGATCGCTAGCGCGACCTACGAGCAGTACTTC
TRBV5-1	NA	NA	TRBJ1-1	CASSVDRDQEAFF	TGCGCCAGCAGCGTAGACAGAGACCAAGAAGCTTTCTTT
TRBV20-1	TRBD2	NA	TRBJ2-1	CSVAGGPFIFF	TGCAGTGTAGCGGGGGGGCCTTTCATTTTCTTC
TRBV5-1	NA	NA	TRBJ1-5	CASSLSAGNQPQHF	TGCGCCAGCAGCTTGTCGGCGGGAAATCAGCCCCAGCATTTT
TRBV27	TRBD1	NA	TRBJ1-2	CASSSQDRGNVNGYTF	TGTGCCAGCAGTTCCCAGGACAGGGGGAATGTGAATGGCTACACCTTC
TRBV5-6	TRBD1	NA	TRBJ1-1	CASSGQGAGIEAFF	TGTGCCAGCAGCGGACAGGGGGCAGGGATTGAAGCTTTCTTT
TRBV28	TRBD2	NA	TRBJ2-5	CASSLGLAGGSQETQYF	TGTGCCAGCAGTTTGGGACTAGCGGGGGGCAGCCAAGAGACCCAGTACTTC
TRBV6-1	NA	NA	TRBJ2-3	CASSDVWQGTDTQYF	TGTGCCAGCAGTGACGTCTGGCAGGGCACAGATACGCAGTATTTT
TRBV15	TRBD2	once	TRBJ2-2	CATSRELAGYGGELFF	TGTGCCACCAGCAGAGAACTAGCGGGGTACGGGGGGGAGCTGTTTTTT
TRBV12-3/TRBV12-4	NA	NA	TRBJ1-3	CASSPFSGNTIYF	TGTGCCAGCAGCCCCTTTTCTGGAAACACCATATATTTT
TRBV4-2	NA	once	TRBJ1-1	CASTQVYPRLMNTEAFF	TGTGCCAGCACCCAAGTCTATCCCCGCTTAATGAACACTGAAGCTTTCTTT
TRBV7-9	NA	NA	TRBJ2-3	CASSVSGNTDTQYF	TGTGCCAGCAGCGTTAGCGGTAACACAGATACGCAGTATTTT
TRBV11-3	NA	NA	TRBJ1-1	CASSLTSNTEAFF	TGTGCCAGCAGCCTGACAAGTAACACTGAAGCTTTCTTT
TRBV7-3	NA	NA	TRBJ1-2	CASSTNRDYNYGYTF	TGTGCCAGCAGCACTAACAGGGACTACAACTATGGCTACACCTTC
TRBV2	TRBD2	NA	TRBJ2-3	CASNPGGLGIDTQYF	TGTGCCAGCAACCCGGGGGGACTAGGGATAGATACGCAGTATTTT
TRBV7-9	NA	NA	TRBJ2-2	CASSHGGPGELFF	TGTGCCAGCAGCCACGGAGGGCCCGGGGAGCTGTTTTTT
TRBV4-3	TRBD1	NA	TRBJ1-1	CASSHGTENTEAFF	TGCGCCAGCAGCCACGGGACAGAAAACACTGAAGCTTTCTTT
TRBV11-3	TRBD2	few	TRBJ2-1	CASSLGGGASYEQFF	TGTGCCAGCAGCTTAGGCGGGGGGGCCTCCTATGAGCAGTTCTTC
TRBV7-9	NA	NA	TRBJ1-2	CASSLGPREGYGYTF	TGTGCCAGCAGCTTAGGGCCTAGGGAGGGCTATGGCTACACCTTC
TRBV6-4	NA	few	TRBJ2-3	CASSVDAGAGKQYF	TGTGCCAGCAGTGTGGATGCGGGGGCGGGGAAGCAGTATTTT
TRBV7-2	TRBD2	NA	TRBJ2-3	CASGGLAGEIGTQYF	TGTGCCAGCGGGGGACTAGCGGGGGAGATTGGTACGCAGTATTTT
TRBV24-1	TRBD2	NA	TRBJ2-5	CATSDFPLGGGHQETQYF	TGTGCCACCAGTGATTTCCCCCTCGGGGGGGGCCACCAAGAGACCCAGTACTTC
TRBV13	NA	NA	TRBJ2-3	CASSPHGPGRLATDTQYF	TGTGCCAGCAGCCCCCACGGGCCAGGGAGGCTTGCCACAGATACGCAGTATTTT
TRBV12-3/TRBV12-4	NA	NA	TRBJ1-2	CASSFGRPTYTF	TGTGCCAGCAGTTTTGGTCGTCCTACCTACACCTTC
TRBV28	TRBD2	NA	TRBJ2-7	CASSPRTRNEQYF	TGTGCCAGCAGTCCTAGGACTAGGAACGAGCAGTACTTC
TRBV7-2	TRBD2	NA	TRBJ2-1	CASSRRAGGRVNEQFF	TGTGCCAGCAGTCGACGGGCGGGGGGGCGTGTCAATGAGCAGTTCTTC
TRBV11-3	NA	NA	TRBJ2-7	CASSTRGPANEQYF	TGTGCCAGCAGCACCCGCGGGCCGGCAAATGAGCAGTACTTC
TRBV6-5	NA	NA	TRBJ1-5	CASSQGHISNQPQHF	TGTGCCAGCAGTCAGGGACACATTAGCAATCAGCCCCAGCATTTT
TRBV7-9	TRBD2	few	TRBJ2-1	CASSLGSGGATNEQFF	TGTGCCAGCAGCTTAGGTAGCGGGGGGGCCACCAATGAGCAGTTCTTC
TRBV2	NA	NA	TRBJ1-3	CASSSGYGNTIYF	TGTGCCAGCAGTTCAGGGTATGGAAACACCATATATTTT
TRBV5-1	NA	NA	TRBJ1-2	CASSLGGGSDYGYTF	TGCGCCAGCAGCTTGGGTGGAGGGAGTGACTATGGCTACACCTTC
TRBV5-1	TRBD1	NA	TRBJ2-7	CASGQGAGSYEQYF	TGCGCCAGCGGACAGGGTGCGGGAAGCTACGAGCAGTACTTC
TRBV2	NA	NA	TRBJ2-3	CASTRVYTDTQYF	TGTGCCAGCACCCGAGTTTATACAGATACGCAGTATTTT
TRBV21-1	NA	NA	TRBJ1-2	CASSKGVLYGYTF	TGTGCCAGCAGCAAAGGAGTTTTGTATGGCTACACCTTC
TRBV6-1	TRBD2	NA	TRBJ2-1	CASSENPGGAYNEQFF	TGTGCCAGCAGTGAAAATCCGGGGGGGGCTTACAATGAGCAGTTCTTC
TRBV6-6	NA	NA	TRBJ1-4	CASSYLQKGLFF	TGTGCCAGCAGTTACCTACAGAAAGGACTGTTTTTT
TRBV5-1	NA	NA	TRBJ1-2	CASSLAGNYGYTF	TGCGCCAGCAGCTTGGCAGGGAACTATGGCTACACCTTC
TRBV6-5	NA	few	TRBJ1-5	CASSYGQFNQPQHF	TGTGCCAGCAGTTATGGGCAGTTCAATCAGCCCCAGCATTTT
TRBV20-1	TRBD2	NA	TRBJ2-1	CSASPGGGDYNEQFF	TGCAGTGCTAGTCCTGGCGGGGGGGATTACAATGAGCAGTTCTTC
TRBV7-9	NA	NA	TRBJ2-7	CASSLGVGGAYEQYF	TGTGCCAGCAGCTTAGGGGTAGGGGGGGCCTACGAGCAGTACTTC
TRBV10-3	TRBD1	NA	TRBJ2-1	CARSTGEGNEQFF	TGTGCCAGATCGACAGGGGAAGGCAATGAGCAGTTCTTC
TRBV4-2	TRBD1	NA	TRBJ1-1	CASSTMTGTAEAFF	TGTGCCAGCAGCACAATGACAGGGACGGCTGAAGCTTTCTTT
TRBV5-1	NA	NA	TRBJ2-1	CASSLVSGTEQFF	TGCGCCAGCAGCTTGGTTTCGGGTACTGAGCAGTTCTTC